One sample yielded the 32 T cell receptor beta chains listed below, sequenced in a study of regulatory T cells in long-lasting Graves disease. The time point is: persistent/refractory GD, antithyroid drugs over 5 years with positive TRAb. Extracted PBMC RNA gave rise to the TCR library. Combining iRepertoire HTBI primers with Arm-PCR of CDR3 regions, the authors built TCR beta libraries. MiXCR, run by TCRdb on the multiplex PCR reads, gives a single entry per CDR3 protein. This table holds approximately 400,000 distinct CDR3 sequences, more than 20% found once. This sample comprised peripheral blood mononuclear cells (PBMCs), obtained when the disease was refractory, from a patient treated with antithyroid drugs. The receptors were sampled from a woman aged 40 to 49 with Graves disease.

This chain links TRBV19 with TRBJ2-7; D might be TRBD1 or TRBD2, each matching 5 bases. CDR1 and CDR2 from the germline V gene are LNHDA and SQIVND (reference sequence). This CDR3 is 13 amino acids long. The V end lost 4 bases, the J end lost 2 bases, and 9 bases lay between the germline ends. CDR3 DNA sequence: TGTGCCAGTAGTACGGGACGGGCCTACGAGCAGTACTTC. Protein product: CASSTGRAYEQYF.

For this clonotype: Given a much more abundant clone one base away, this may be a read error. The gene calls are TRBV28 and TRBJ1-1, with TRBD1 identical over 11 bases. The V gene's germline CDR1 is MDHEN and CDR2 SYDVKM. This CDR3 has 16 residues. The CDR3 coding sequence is TGTGCCAGCAGTCACGGACAGGGGGCAGTGGGGACTGGAGCTTTCTTT. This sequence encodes CASSHGQGAVGTGAFF.

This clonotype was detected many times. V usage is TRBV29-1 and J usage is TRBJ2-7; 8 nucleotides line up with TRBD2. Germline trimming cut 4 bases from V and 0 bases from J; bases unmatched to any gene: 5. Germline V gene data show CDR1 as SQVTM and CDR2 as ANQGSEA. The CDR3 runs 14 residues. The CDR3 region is CSVVGGESSYEQYF. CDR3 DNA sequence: TGCAGCGTTGTCGGGGGGGAAAGCTCCTACGAGCAGTACTTC.

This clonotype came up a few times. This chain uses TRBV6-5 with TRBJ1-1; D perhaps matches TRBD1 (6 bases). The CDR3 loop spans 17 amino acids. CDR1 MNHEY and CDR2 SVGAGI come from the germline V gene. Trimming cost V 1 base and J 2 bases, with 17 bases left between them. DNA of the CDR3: TGTGCCAGCAGTTACTTTCTCCCGGGACACCTAAACACTGAAGCTTTCTTT. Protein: CASSYFLPGHLNTEAFF.

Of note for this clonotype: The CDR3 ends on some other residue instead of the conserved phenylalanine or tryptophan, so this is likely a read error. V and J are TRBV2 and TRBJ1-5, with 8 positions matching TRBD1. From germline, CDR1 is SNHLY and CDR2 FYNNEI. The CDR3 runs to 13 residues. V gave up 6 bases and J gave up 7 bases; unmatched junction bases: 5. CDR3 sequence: CASRLDRDQPQHL. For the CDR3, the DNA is TGTGCCAGCAGACTGGACAGGGACCAGCCCCAGCATCTT.

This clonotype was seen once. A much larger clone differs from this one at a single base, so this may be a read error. CDR3 sequence reads: CASNEGGTSGGYAF. The CDR3 DNA reads TGTGCCAGCAACGAGGGGGGGACGTCGGGAGGCTACGCCTTC. The rearrangement joins TRBV27 to TRBJ1-2; D perhaps matches TRBD1 (6 bases). Per germline, CDR1 MNHEY and CDR2 SMNVEV (reference sequence). This CDR3 is 14 amino acids long.

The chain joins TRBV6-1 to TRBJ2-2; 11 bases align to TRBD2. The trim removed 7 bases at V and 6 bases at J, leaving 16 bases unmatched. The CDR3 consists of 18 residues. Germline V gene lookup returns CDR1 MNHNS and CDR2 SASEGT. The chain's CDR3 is CASTAQGWASGRSGELFF. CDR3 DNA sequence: TGTGCCAGCACGGCGCAGGGGTGGGCTAGCGGGAGGTCCGGGGAGCTGTTTTTT.

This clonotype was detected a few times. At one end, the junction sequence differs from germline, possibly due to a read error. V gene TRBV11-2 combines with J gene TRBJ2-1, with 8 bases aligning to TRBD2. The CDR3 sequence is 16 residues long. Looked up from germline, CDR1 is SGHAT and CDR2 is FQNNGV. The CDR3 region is CASSLGFSGIYNGQFF. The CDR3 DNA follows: TGTGCCAGCAGCTTAGGCTTTAGCGGGATTTACAATGGGCAGTTCTTC.

The CDR3 loop reads CAIRDSLEETQYF. The CDR3 bases are TGTGCCATCAGGGACAGTTTAGAAGAGACCCAGTACTTC. The chain carries TRBV10-3 and TRBJ2-5; TRBD1 is a possible D gene (6 bases). The CDR3 totals 13 residues. CDR1 is ENHRY, CDR2 SYGVKD, per germline. The ends were cut back, 6 bases at V and 3 bases at J, with 11 bases in the middle.

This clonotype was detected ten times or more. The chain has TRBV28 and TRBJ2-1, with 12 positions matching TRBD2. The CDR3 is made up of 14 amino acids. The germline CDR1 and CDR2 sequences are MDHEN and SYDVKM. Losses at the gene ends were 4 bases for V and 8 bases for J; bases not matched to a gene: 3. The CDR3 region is CASSSASGGDEQFF. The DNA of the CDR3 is TGTGCCAGCAGTTCGGCTAGCGGGGGGGATGAGCAGTTCTTC.

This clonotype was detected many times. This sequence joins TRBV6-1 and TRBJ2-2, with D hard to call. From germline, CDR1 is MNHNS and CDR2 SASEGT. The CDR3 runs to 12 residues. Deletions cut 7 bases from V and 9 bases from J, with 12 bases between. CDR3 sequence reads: CASTWTGWELFF. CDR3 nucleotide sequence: TGTGCCAGCACCTGGACCGGATGGGAGCTGTTTTTT.

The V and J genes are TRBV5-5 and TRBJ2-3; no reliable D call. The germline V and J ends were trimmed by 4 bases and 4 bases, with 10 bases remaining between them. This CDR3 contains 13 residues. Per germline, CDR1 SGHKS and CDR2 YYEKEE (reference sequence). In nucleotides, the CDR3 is TGTGCCAGCAGCCCTTACCATCCAGATACGCAGTATTTT. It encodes CASSPYHPDTQYF.

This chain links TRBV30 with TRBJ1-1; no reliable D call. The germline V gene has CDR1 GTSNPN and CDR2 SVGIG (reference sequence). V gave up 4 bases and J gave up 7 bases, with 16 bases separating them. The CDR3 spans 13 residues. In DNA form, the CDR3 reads TGTGCCTGGATGGGCCTTAAACACATTGAAGCTTTCTTT. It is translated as CAWMGLKHIEAFF.

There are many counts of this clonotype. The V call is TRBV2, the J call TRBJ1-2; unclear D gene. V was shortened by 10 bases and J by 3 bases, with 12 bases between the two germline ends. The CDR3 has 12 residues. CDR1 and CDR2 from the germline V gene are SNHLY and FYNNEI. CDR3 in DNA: TGTGCCACCACTCCACCGGACTATGGCTACACCTTC. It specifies CATTPPDYGYTF.

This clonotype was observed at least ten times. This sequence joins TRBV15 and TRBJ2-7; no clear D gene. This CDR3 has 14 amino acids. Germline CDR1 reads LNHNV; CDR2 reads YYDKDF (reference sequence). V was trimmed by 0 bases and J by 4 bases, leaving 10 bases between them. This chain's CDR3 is CATSRDFLGYEQYF. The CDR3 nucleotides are TGTGCCACCAGCAGAGATTTTTTAGGGTACGAGCAGTACTTC.

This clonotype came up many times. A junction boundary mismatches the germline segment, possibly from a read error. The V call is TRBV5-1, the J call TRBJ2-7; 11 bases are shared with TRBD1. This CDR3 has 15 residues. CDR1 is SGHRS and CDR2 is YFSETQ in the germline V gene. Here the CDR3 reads CASSFIVGQGAKQYF. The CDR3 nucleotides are TGTGCCAGCAGCTTCATTGTTGGACAGGGGGCGAAGCAGTACTTC. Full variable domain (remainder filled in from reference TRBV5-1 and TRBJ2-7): KAGVTQTPRYLIKTRGQQVTLSCSPISGHRSVSWYQQTPGQGLQFLFEYFSETQRNKGNFPGRFSGRQFSNSRSEMNVSTLELGDSALYLCASSFIVGQGAKQYFGPGTRLTVT.

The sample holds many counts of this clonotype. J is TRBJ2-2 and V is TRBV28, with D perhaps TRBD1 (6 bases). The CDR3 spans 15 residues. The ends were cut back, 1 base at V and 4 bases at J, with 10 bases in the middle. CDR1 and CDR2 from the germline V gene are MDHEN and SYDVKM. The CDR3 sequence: CASSLSGVSTGELFF. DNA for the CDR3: TGTGCCAGCAGTTTATCAGGGGTTAGCACCGGGGAGCTGTTTTTT.

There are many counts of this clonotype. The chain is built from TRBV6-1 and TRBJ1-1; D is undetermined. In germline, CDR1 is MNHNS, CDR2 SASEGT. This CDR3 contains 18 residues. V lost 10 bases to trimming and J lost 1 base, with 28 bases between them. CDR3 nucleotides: TGTGCCACCATCAATCCCCTAAGGCGGAGAATGGCGAACACTGAAGCTTTCTTT. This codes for CATINPLRRRMANTEAFF.

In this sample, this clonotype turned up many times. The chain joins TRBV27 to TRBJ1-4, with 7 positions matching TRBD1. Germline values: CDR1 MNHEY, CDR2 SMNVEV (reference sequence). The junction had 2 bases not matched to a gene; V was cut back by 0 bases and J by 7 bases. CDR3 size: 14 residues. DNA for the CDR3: TGTGCCAGCAGTTTATCGGCAGGGGGTGAAAAACTGTTTTTT. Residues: CASSLSAGGEKLFF.

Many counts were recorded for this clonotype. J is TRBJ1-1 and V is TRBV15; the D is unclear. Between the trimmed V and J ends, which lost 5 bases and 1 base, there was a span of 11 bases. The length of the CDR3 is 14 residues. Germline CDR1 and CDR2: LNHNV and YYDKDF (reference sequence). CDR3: CATSASRGNTEAFF. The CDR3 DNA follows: TGTGCCACCAGCGCTAGTCGGGGGAACACTGAAGCTTTCTTT.

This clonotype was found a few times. CDR3: CATRAEGTGELFF. The CDR3 coding sequence is TGTGCCACCAGGGCGGAGGGGACCGGGGAGCTGTTTTTT. The V call is TRBV24-1, the J call TRBJ2-2; D may be TRBD2 (6 bases). The CDR3 has 13 residues. Germline V gene data show CDR1 as KGHDR and CDR2 as SFDVKD. Trimming removed 7 bases at V and 5 bases at J, with 10 bases between.

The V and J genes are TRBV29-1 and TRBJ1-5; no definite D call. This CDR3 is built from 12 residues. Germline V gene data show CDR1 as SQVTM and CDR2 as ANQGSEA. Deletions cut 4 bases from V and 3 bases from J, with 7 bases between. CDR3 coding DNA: TGCAGCGTTGGGCAGCTCAATCAGCCCCAGCATTTT. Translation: CSVGQLNQPQHF.

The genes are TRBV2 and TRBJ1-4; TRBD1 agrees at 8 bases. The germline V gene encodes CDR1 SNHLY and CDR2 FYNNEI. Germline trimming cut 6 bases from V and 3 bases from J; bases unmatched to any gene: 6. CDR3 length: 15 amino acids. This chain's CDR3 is CASSYKTGANEKLFF. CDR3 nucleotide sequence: TGTGCCAGCAGCTATAAGACAGGGGCTAATGAAAAACTGTTTTTT.

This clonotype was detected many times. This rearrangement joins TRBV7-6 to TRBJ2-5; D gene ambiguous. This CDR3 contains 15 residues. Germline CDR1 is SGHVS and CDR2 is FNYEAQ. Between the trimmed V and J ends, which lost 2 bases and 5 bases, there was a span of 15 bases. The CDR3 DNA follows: TGTGCCAGCAGCTTAAATGGGGATAGGCGGGAGACCCAGTACTTC. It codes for CASSLNGDRRETQYF.

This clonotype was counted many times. The CDR3 spells CASSRGLAANTGELFF. The CDR3 DNA reads as TGTGCCAGCAGCCGAGGACTAGCGGCGAACACCGGGGAGCTGTTTTTT. The rearrangement joins TRBV12-3 or TRBV12-4 to TRBJ2-2; 10 bases fit TRBD2. V was pared by 6 bases and J by 0 bases, with 4 bases of the junction left unmatched. The CDR3 loop spans 16 amino acids.

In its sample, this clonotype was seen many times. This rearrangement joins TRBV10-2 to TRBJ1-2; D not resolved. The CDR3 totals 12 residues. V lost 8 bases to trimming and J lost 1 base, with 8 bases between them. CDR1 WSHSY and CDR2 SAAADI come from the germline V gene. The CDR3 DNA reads TGCGCCAGCTCCGAGGGTAACTATGGCTACACCTTC. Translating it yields CASSEGNYGYTF.

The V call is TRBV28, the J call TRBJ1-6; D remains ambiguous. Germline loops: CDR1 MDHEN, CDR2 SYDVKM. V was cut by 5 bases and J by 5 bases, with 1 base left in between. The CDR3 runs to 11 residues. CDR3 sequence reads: CASSDNSPLHF. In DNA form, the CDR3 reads TGTGCCAGCAGTGATAATTCACCCCTCCACTTT.

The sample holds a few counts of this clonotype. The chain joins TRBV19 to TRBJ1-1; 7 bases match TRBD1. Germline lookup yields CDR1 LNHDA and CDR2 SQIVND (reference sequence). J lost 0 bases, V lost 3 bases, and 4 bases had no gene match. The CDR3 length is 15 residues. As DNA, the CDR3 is TGTGCCAGTAGTATGACAGGGCTTATGAACACTGAAGCTTTCTTT. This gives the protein CASSMTGLMNTEAFF.

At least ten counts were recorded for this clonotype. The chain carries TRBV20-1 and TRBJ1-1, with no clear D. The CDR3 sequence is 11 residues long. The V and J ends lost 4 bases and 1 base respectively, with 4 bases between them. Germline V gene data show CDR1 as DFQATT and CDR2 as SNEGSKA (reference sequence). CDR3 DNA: TGCAGTGCTATTTGGAACACTGAAGCTTTCTTT. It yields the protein CSAIWNTEAFF.

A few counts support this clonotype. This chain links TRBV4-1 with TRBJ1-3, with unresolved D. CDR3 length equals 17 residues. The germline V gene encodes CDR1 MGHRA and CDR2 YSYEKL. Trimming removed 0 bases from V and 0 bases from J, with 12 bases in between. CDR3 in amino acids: CASSQERVSLSGNTIYF. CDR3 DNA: TGCGCCAGCAGCCAAGAACGGGTCAGCCTCTCTGGAAACACCATATATTTT.

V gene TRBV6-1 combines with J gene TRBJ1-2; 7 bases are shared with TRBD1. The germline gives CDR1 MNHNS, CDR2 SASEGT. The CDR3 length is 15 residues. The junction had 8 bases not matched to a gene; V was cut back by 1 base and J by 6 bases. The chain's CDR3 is CASSEGPLTGNGYTF. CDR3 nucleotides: TGTGCCAGCAGTGAAGGTCCGTTGACAGGGAATGGCTACACCTTC.

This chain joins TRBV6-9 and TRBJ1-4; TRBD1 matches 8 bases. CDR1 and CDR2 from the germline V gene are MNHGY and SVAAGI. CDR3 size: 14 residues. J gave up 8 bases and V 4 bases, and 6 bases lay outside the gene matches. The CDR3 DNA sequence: TGTGCCAGCAGTTTTGGGACAGGATGGGAAAAACTGTTTTTT. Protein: CASSFGTGWEKLFF.